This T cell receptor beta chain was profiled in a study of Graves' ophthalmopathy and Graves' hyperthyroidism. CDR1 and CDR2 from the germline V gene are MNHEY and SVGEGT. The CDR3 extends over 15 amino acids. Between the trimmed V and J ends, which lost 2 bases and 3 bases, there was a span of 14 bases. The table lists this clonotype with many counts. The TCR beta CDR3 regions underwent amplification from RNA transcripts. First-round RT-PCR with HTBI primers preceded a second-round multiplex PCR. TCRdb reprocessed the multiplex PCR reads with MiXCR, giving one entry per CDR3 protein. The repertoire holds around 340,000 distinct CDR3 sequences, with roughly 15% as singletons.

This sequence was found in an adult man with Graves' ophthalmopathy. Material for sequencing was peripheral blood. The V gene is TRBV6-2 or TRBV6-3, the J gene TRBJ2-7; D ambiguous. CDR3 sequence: CASSYRSGGSYEQYF. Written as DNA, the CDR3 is TGTGCCAGCAGTTACCGGTCGGGCGGAAGCTACGAGCAGTACTTC.